This T cell receptor beta chain was sequenced in a study of regulatory T cells in long-lasting Graves disease. Time point in this sample: newly diagnosed GD, antithyroid drugs for less than 3 months. Preparation of the TCR library used RNA extracted from PBMCs. Sequencing libraries for TCR beta were prepared with iRepertoire HTBI primers and Arm-PCR of CDR3 regions. TCRdb independently ran MiXCR on the multiplex PCR reads; one entry per CDR3 protein. Seen here are around 500,000 distinct CDR3 sequences, 9.5% to 15% observed once, and the top ten hold 8.9%. This CDR3 region has 13 residues. With 8 bases removed from V and 0 bases from J, the gap between germline ends came to 9 bases. Per the germline V gene, CDR1 is SNHLY and CDR2 is FYNNEI. Study results and limitations: Relative to newly diagnosed Graves' patients, persistent ones had lower TCR diversity.

This clonotype showed up many times. The antigen remains unidentified. This sample was shared with a second study, whose subject was T cells in Graves' hyperthyroidism and ophthalmopathy.

The rearrangement uses TRBV2 and TRBJ2-3; perhaps D is TRBD1 or TRBD2 (5 bases each). The clonotype was recovered from a woman in her twenties or thirties with Graves disease. Sample: peripheral blood mononuclear cells (PBMCs), taken at new diagnosis, from a patient treated with antithyroid drugs. The CDR3, as DNA: TGTGCCAGCGGGACGGAAAGCACAGATACGCAGTATTTT. As protein: CASGTESTDTQYF.